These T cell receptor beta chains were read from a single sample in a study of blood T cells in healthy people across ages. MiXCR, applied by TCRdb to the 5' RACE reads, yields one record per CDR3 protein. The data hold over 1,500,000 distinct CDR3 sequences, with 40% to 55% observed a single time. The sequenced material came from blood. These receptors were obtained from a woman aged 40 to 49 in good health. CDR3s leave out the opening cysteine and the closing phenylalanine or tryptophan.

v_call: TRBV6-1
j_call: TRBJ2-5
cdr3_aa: ASSQLVETQY

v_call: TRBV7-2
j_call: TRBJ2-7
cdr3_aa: ASSPDPVLAYEQY

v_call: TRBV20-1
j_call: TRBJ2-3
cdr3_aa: RGTTPDTQY

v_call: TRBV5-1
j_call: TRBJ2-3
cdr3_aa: ASSLGASGPTDTQY

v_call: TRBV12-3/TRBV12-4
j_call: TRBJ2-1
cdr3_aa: ASSYAMLNEQF

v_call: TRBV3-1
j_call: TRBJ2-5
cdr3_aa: ASSHLRDSQETQY

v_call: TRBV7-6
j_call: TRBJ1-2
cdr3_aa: ASSSGSNVGTDYGYT

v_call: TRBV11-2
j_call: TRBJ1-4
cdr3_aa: ASSFGTGLEKLF

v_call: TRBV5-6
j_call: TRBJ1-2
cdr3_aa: ASSLVGQPKGSYT

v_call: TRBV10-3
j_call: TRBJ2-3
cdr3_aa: AISDRGVTDTQY

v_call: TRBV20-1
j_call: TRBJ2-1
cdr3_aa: SATSPGLAGGFDEQF

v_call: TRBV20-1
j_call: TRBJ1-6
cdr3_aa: SARDGGAGGNSPLH

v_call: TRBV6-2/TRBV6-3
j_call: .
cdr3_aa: ASSKASGGMETQY

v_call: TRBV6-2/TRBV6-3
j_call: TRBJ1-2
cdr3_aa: ASSPPGQAVHGYT

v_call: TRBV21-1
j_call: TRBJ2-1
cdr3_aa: ASSIRQF

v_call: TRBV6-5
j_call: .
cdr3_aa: ASSRTGSSETQY

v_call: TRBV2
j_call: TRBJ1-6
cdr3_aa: ASSEDRQGNSPLH

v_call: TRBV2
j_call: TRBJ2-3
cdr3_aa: ANDRGAPDTQY

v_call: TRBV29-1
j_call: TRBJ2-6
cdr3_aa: SVEKWAGANVLT

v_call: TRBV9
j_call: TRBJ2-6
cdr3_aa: ASNRKGDRGSGANVLT

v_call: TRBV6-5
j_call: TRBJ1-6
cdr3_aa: ASSYSAWAGASSPLH

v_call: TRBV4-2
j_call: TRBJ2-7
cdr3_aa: ASSQGTGTGSYEQY

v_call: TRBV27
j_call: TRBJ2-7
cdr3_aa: ASNVGAGQGVFDEQY

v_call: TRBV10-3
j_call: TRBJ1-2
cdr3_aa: AISESKSVNYGYT

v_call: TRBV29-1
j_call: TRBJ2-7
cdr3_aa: SVGADNYEQY

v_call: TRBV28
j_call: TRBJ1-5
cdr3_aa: ASSTSLGHRNQH

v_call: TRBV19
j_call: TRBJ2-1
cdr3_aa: ASSTPGYNEQF

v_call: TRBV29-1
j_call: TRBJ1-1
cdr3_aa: SDQPPFGTVRPEAF

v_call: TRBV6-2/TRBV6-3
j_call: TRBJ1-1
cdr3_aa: ASISGGRGSMNTEAF

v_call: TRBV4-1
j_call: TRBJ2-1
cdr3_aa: ASSPWDSNEQF

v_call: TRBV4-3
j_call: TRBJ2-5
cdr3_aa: ASSQDASGSQY

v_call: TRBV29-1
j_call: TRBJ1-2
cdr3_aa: SVQESYGYT

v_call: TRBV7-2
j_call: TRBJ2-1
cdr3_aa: ASSLEIASRRQF

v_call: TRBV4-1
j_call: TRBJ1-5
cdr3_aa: ASSQRDRGNQPQH

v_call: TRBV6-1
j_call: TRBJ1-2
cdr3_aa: ASSVLNGYT

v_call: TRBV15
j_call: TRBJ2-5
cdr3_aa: ATSIYGGLGQETQY

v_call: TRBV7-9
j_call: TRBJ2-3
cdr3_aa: ASSPSGESTDTQY

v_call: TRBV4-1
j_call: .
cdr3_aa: ASSQSGDYNEQY

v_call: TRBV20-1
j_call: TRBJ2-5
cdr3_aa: SARDRNSVETQY

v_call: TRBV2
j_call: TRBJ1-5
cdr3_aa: ASRAGQPQH

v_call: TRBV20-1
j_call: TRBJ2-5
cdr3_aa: SARDPRTSGETQY